The 23 T cell receptor beta chains below come from one sample, sequenced in a study of identical twins. TCRdb ran MiXCR on the 5' RACE reads and lists one entry per CDR3 protein. The sample includes some 1,700,000 distinct CDR3 sequences, about 30% of them seen just once. The sequenced sample was cord blood. The receptors here all came from a newborn girl in good health.

The chain couples TRBV20-1 to TRBJ2-4, with TRBD1 matching 8 bases. The CDR3 runs 14 residues. The germline V gene encodes CDR1 DFQATT and CDR2 SNEGSKA (reference sequence). V dropped 3 bases and J dropped 3; count of bases not matched to a gene: 4. CDR3 nucleotides: TGCAGTGCTAGGTCAGGGGGCGTCAAAAACATTCAGTACTTC. Amino acids: CSARSGGVKNIQYF.

V gene TRBV3-1 combines with J gene TRBJ2-3; TRBD2 might be the D (5 bases). Per the germline V gene, CDR1 is LGHDT and CDR2 is YNNKEL (reference sequence). Trimming left V 0 bases short and J 0 bases short, with 10 bases between. The CDR3 spans 16 residues. CDR3 residues: CASSQDVAGSTDTQYF. DNA of the CDR3: TGTGCCAGCAGCCAAGATGTTGCGGGTAGCACAGATACGCAGTATTTT.

For the CDR3, the DNA is TGTGCCAGCAGCTCAACTAGCGGGTGGGAGTTCTTC. It yields the protein CASSSTSGWEFF. V is TRBV7-9 and J is TRBJ2-1, with 9 bases lining up with TRBD2. Germline lookup yields CDR1 SEHNR and CDR2 FQNEAQ (reference sequence). Trimming removed 4 bases from V and 14 bases from J; junction bases left unmatched: 6. The CDR3 runs to 12 residues.

The chain couples TRBV27 to TRBJ1-6; weak D call: TRBD1 (5 bases). The CDR3 runs to 13 residues. Germline V gene sequence: CDR1 MNHEY, CDR2 SMNVEV (reference sequence). Deletions cut 7 bases from V and 10 bases from J, with 14 bases between. CDR3 region: CASTWGVSSPLHF. CDR3 in DNA: TGTGCCAGCACCTGGGGGGTTAGCTCACCCCTCCACTTT.

The rearrangement uses TRBV11-2 and TRBJ2-1; 10 positions match TRBD2. With 5 bases clipped from V and 9 bases from J, the junction kept 10 bases outside the gene matches. Germline V CDR1 and CDR2: SGHAT, FQNNGV. This CDR3 has 15 residues. CDR3 sequence (DNA): TGTGCCAGCAGCCTCTCAGCGGGGGGGTGGGGTGAGCAGTTCTTC. Translated: CASSLSAGGWGEQFF.

This clonotype was seen more than once but under ten times. The rearrangement links TRBV28 to TRBJ2-1; 9 positions agree with TRBD2. V gave up 6 bases and J gave up 9 bases; unmatched junction bases: 12. The CDR3 loop spans 15 amino acids. Per germline, CDR1 MDHEN and CDR2 SYDVKM. The CDR3 DNA reads as TGTGCCAGCAGCCCCGGCCCTAGCGGGGCCTTTGAGCAGTTCTTC. It encodes CASSPGPSGAFEQFF. The full variable domain, completed using reference TRBV28 and TRBJ2-1, is DVKVTQSSRYLVKRTGEKVFLECVQDMDHENMFWYRQDPGLGLRLIYFSYDVKMKEKGDIPEGYSVSREKKERFSLILESASTNQTSMYLCASSPGPSGAFEQFFGPGTRLTVL.

This clonotype was observed at least ten times. One junction end does not reproduce the germline sequence, and a read error may be involved. The rearrangement links TRBV20-1 to TRBJ2-1, with 9 bases fitting TRBD2. Germline lookup yields CDR1 DFQATT and CDR2 SNEGSKA (reference sequence). The CDR3 length is 16 residues. In DNA, the CDR3 is TGCAGTGCTAGACCCACCGGGACTAGCTCCCACAATGAGCAGTTCTTC. Protein product: CSARPTGTSSHNEQFF.

This clonotype has a handful of counts. V is TRBV4-2 and J is TRBJ1-1; unclear D gene. There are 15 residues in the CDR3. The germline V gene has CDR1 LGHNA and CDR2 YNFKEQ. Trimming removed 7 bases at V and 2 bases at J, with 17 bases between. The CDR3, as DNA: TGTGCCAGCATAAGGGCGGTCAATTCTAACACTGAAGCTTTCTTT. Protein sequence: CASIRAVNSNTEAFF.

The rearrangement uses TRBV7-2 and TRBJ2-5; D is possibly TRBD1 (6 bases). Trimming removed 5 bases at V and 5 bases at J, with 12 bases between. Germline V lookup: CDR1 SGHTA, CDR2 FQGNSA. The CDR3 runs to 13 residues. The CDR3 DNA follows: TGTGCCAGCAGCCCCAATAGGGGGGAGACCCAGTACTTC. As protein: CASSPNRGETQYF. Based on the CDR3 plus reference TRBV7-2 and TRBJ2-5, the full variable domain is GAGVSQSPSNKVTEKGKDVELRCDPISGHTALYWYRQSLGQGLEFLIYFQGNSAPDKSGLPSDRFSAERTGGSVSTLTIQRTQQEDSAVYLCASSPNRGETQYFGPGTRLLVL.

This clonotype occurred a few times. The chain has TRBV21-1 and TRBJ2-7; TRBD2, the table's D call, was not compared with the DNA. TRBV21-1 is given as a pseudogene. This CDR3 has 14 amino acids. The CDR3 DNA follows: TGTGCCAGCAATTCTAGCGGGAGAGGGAACGAGCAGTACTTC. Translating it yields CASNSSGRGNEQYF.

J is TRBJ1-2 and V is TRBV9, with D unclear. Trimming removed 2 bases at V and 4 bases at J, with 15 bases between. The CDR3 consists of 15 residues. Germline V gene sequence: CDR1 SGDLS, CDR2 YYNGEE. Written as DNA, the CDR3 is TGTGCCAGCAGCGTCTCCGGGGTAACAAGCTATGGCTACACCTTC. Its protein product is CASSVSGVTSYGYTF. The whole variable domain, remainder taken from reference TRBV9 and TRBJ1-2, is DSGVTQTPKHLITATGQRVTLRCSPRSGDLSVYWYQQSLDQGLQFLIQYYNGEERAKGNILERFSAQQFPDLHSELNLSSLELGDSALYFCASSVSGVTSYGYTFGSGTRLTVV.

The sample holds a few counts of this clonotype. The rearrangement uses TRBV28 and TRBJ2-1; D is uncertain. Germline CDR1 reads MDHEN; CDR2 reads SYDVKM. This CDR3 has 11 amino acids. The V and J ends lost 11 bases and 10 bases respectively, with 15 bases between them. The CDR3 nucleotides read TGTGCCGCTCTTGCAAACCGGGAGCAGTTCTTC. Translated, it gives CAALANREQFF.

Note on this clonotype: This may come from a read error, since a much larger clone is one base off. The chain has TRBV2 and TRBJ2-7; no firm D call. CDR3 length: 13 residues. Germline CDR1 reads SNHLY; CDR2 reads FYNNEI. Trimming removed 4 bases at V and 0 bases at J, with 7 bases between. In DNA form, the CDR3 reads TGTGCCAGCAGTGGTATGAACTCCTACGAGCAGTACTTC. Translating gives CASSGMNSYEQYF.

The chain links TRBV20-1 to TRBJ2-1, with a possible D match to TRBD2 (5 bases). CDR1 DFQATT and CDR2 SNEGSKA come from the germline V gene (reference sequence). V lost 6 bases, J lost 7 bases, and 13 bases lay in between. The CDR3 has 12 residues. CDR3 residues: CSATGFWNEQFF. The CDR3 coding sequence is TGCAGTGCCACGGGGTTTTGGAATGAGCAGTTCTTC.

The gene calls are TRBV7-9 and TRBJ2-1, with 8 nucleotides matching TRBD2. The germline V gene has CDR1 SEHNR and CDR2 FQNEAQ (reference sequence). This CDR3 is 16 amino acids long. The V segment lost 5 bases and the J segment 4 bases; nucleotides outside the gene matches: 10. The CDR3 nucleotides are TGTGCCAGCAGCGATGCGCCGGGGGGGCCTTACAATGAGCAGTTCTTC. Translated, it gives CASSDAPGGPYNEQFF.

This sequence joins TRBV3-1 and TRBJ1-1, with D possibly TRBD1 on 5 matching bases. The length of the CDR3 is 14 residues. Germline V CDR1 and CDR2: LGHDT, YNNKEL (reference sequence). The V end was cut by 8 bases, the J end by 1 base, with 14 bases between. CDR3: CASGMTDTNTEAFF. Written as DNA, the CDR3 is TGTGCCAGCGGAATGACAGACACGAACACTGAAGCTTTCTTT.

The chain uses TRBV7-9 and TRBJ2-1; 12 nucleotides line up with TRBD2. Trimming cost V 3 bases and J 7 bases; bases outside gene matches: 7. From germline, CDR1 is SEHNR and CDR2 FQNEAQ (reference sequence). The CDR3 spans 16 residues. The CDR3 DNA is TGTGCCAGCAGCTTTCACCGGACTAGCGGGACTAATGAGCAGTTCTTC. It specifies CASSFHRTSGTNEQFF.

This clonotype has just a few counts. This rearrangement joins TRBV21-1 to TRBJ2-7. TRBV21-1 is a listed pseudogene. The CDR3 is 14 residues long. The CDR3 loop reads CASSKVFFGYEQYF. In DNA form, the CDR3 reads TGTGCCAGCAGCAAAGTTTTTTTTGGGTACGAGCAGTACTTC.

This clonotype was seen only once. This rearrangement joins TRBV20-1 to TRBJ1-1; TRBD1 matches at 9 bases. Looked up from germline, CDR1 is DFQATT and CDR2 is SNEGSKA (reference sequence). The CDR3 length is 14 residues. J lost 3 bases, V lost 6 bases, and 8 bases had no gene match. CDR3 loop: CSATDRGVDTEAFF. In DNA form, the CDR3 reads TGCAGTGCCACTGACAGGGGGGTGGACACTGAAGCTTTCTTT.

This clonotype has only a few counts. The V call is TRBV24-1, the J call TRBJ1-2; no reliable D call. The ends were cut back, 2 bases at V and 2 bases at J, with 8 bases in the middle. The CDR3 runs 14 residues. CDR1 is KGHDR, CDR2 SFDVKD, per germline. CDR3 protein: CATSDSTGNYGYTF. The CDR3 DNA reads TGTGCCACCAGTGATTCGACGGGCAACTATGGCTACACCTTC.

The chain is built from TRBV7-9 and TRBJ2-1, with D perhaps matching TRBD2 (5 bases). The ends were cut back, 5 bases at V and 2 bases at J, with 19 bases in the middle. The CDR3 length is 17 residues. Germline V gives CDR1 SEHNR, CDR2 FQNEAQ (reference sequence). The CDR3 loop is CASSPRAGNHPYNEQFF. The CDR3 bases are TGTGCCAGCAGCCCCCGTGCCGGGAACCATCCCTACAATGAGCAGTTCTTC.

This clonotype was counted between two and nine times. The V call is TRBV12-3 or TRBV12-4, the J call TRBJ2-3; no clear D gene. This CDR3 spans 15 amino acids. Trimming pared 2 bases from V and 0 bases from J, leaving 9 bases between. The CDR3 coding sequence is TGTGCCAGCAGTTTATTTGCGTCTAGCACAGATACGCAGTATTTT. Translating it yields CASSLFASSTDTQYF.

The chain uses TRBV20-1 and TRBJ1-4; 7 bases match TRBD1. Germline V gene lookup returns CDR1 DFQATT and CDR2 SNEGSKA (reference sequence). The V gene end was trimmed by 5 bases and the J gene end by 8 bases; junction bases not matched to a gene: 8. This CDR3 spans 13 amino acids. The CDR3 is CSARQGLGEKLFF. The CDR3, as DNA: TGCAGTGCTCGACAGGGCTTAGGGGAAAAACTGTTTTTT.